A few counts support the clone carrying this TCR beta chain. Germline values: CDR1 SNHLY, CDR2 FYNNEI. Trimming at V came to 6 bases and at J to 7 bases, leaving 5 bases not matched to a gene. This CDR3 has 14 residues. The data belong to a study of cytomegalovirus exposure and HLA in healthy donors. Amplification used 60 Vbeta primers and 13 Jbeta primers. Libraries were prepared by immunoSEQ multiplex PCR; TCRdb keeps only in-frame clonotypes and omits some of them. The sample lists approximately 150,000 clones; 84% were seen once. The chain carries TRBV2 and TRBJ1-6; TRBD1 agrees at 8 bases. Material for sequencing was PBMCs. The TCR sequence derives from a young man in good health and CMV-seronegative. CDR3 bases: TGTGCCAGCAGCGGACAGGGAGGAAATTCACCCCTCCACTTT. Amino acid sequence: CASSGQGGNSPLHF.